The next 30 T cell receptor beta chains were all read from a single sample in a study of cytomegalovirus exposure and HLA in healthy donors (dated 2017 in TCRdb). Library method: the immunoSEQ multiplex PCR assay. The multiplex PCR relied on a mix of 60 forward primers for TCR Vbeta segments and 13 reverse primers for TCR Jbeta segments. Not all clones reach the TCRdb copy of this immuneACCESS table, which keeps in-frame sequences only. Checked studies attribute under half of the gap to unresolved V genes and leave the rest unexplained. Within this sample are about 110,000 clones, with 81% of them counted one time only. 2.2% of the sample is held by the ten biggest clonotypes. Sequences were obtained from PBMCs. Receptor source: a woman aged 30 to 39 in good health and CMV-seronegative.

The chain recombines TRBV30 with TRBJ2-2, with TRBD2 matching over 8 bases. The ends lost 7 bases at V and 4 bases at J; junction bases unmatched: 8. This CDR3 has 14 amino acids. The germline CDR1 and CDR2 sequences are GTSNPN and SVGIG (reference sequence). CDR3 in amino acids: CAFDGRARTGELFF. The CDR3 bases are TGTGCCTTTGACGGGAGGGCGCGCACCGGGGAGCTGTTTTTT.

In regard to this clone: Other DNA sequences in this sample translate to the same CDR3. The gene calls are TRBV12-5 and TRBJ2-2; 8 bases agree with TRBD2. Germline V gene lookup returns CDR1 LGHNT and CDR2 FRNRAP. V lost 6 bases and J lost 1; bases outside the gene matches: 19. The length of the CDR3 is 20 residues. As DNA, the CDR3 is TGTGCTAGTGGCACCGGTCAAGGGACTAGTGGGAGGGTGAACACCGGGGAGCTGTTTTTT. Protein product: CASGTGQGTSGRVNTGELFF.

This chain connects TRBV7-2 to TRBJ1-1; D is unclear. Germline V gene sequence: CDR1 SGHTA, CDR2 FQGNSA. The CDR3 is 13 residues long. V gave up 1 base and J gave up 9 bases, with 12 bases separating them. CDR3 DNA: TGTGCCAGCAGCTTAGAACAGCGGAAAAAAGCTTTCTTT. As protein: CASSLEQRKKAFF.

CDR3 DNA: TGCGCCAGCCGTTCCTTAGCGGGAGTGAGAGAGACCCAGTACTTC. Amino acids: CASRSLAGVRETQYF. The V gene is TRBV5-1, the J gene TRBJ2-5; 9 bases line up with TRBD2. V dropped 7 bases and J dropped 4; count of bases not matched to a gene: 11. This CDR3 has 15 amino acids. Germline CDR1 SGHRS, CDR2 YFSETQ.

The chain employs TRBV9 and TRBJ2-7; TRBD2 aligns across 8 bases. Germline V gene lookup returns CDR1 SGDLS and CDR2 YYNGEE. This CDR3 is 13 amino acids long. The junction had 3 bases not matched to a gene; V was cut back by 0 bases and J by 7 bases. In nucleotides, the CDR3 is TGTGCCAGCAGCGTAGTCGGGACTAGTGAGCAGTACTTC. Amino acids: CASSVVGTSEQYF.

This chain joins TRBV15 and TRBJ2-6; 7 nucleotides match TRBD2. From germline, CDR1 is LNHNV and CDR2 YYDKDF (reference sequence). The CDR3 is 17 residues long. Unmatched junction bases numbered 7, after V lost 1 base and J lost 4 bases. The CDR3 region is CATSRVGGAEGANVLTF. The CDR3 region has the DNA TGTGCCACCAGCAGAGTGGGAGGGGCGGAGGGGGCCAACGTCCTGACTTTC.

The chain uses TRBV4-1 and TRBJ1-2; no clear D gene. Germline V gene lookup returns CDR1 MGHRA and CDR2 YSYEKL. The CDR3 totals 14 residues. V was shortened by 0 bases and J by 8 bases, with 13 bases between the two germline ends. CDR3 sequence (DNA): TGCGCCAGCAGCCAAGATCGCGGAGTTCGAGGCTACACCTTC. Amino acids: CASSQDRGVRGYTF.

The chain links TRBV10-1 to TRBJ2-5; maybe TRBD1 (6 bases). Germline lookup yields CDR1 WNHNN and CDR2 SYGVQD (reference sequence). The CDR3 runs 13 residues. V was pared by 6 bases and J by 0 bases, with 8 bases between. In nucleotides, the CDR3 is TGCGCCAGCAGCGGACAGTACCAAGAGACCCAGTACTTC. Translated, it gives CASSGQYQETQYF.

The genes are TRBV9 and TRBJ1-1; D perhaps matches TRBD1 (5 bases). CDR3 size: 13 residues. CDR1 SGDLS and CDR2 YYNGEE come from the germline V gene. The V end lost 5 bases, the J end lost 1 base, and 9 bases lay between the germline ends. The CDR3 DNA reads TGTGCCAGCAGGGACATCCGGAACACTGAAGCTTTCTTT. Its protein is CASRDIRNTEAFF.

The CDR3 here is CASSMEQAIHTEAFF. The DNA for the CDR3 is TGTGCCAGCAGTATGGAACAGGCAATTCACACTGAAGCTTTCTTT. The chain couples TRBV2 to TRBJ1-1, with D possibly TRBD1 on 5 matching bases. Looked up from germline, CDR1 is SNHLY and CDR2 is FYNNEI. CDR3 length equals 15 residues. Deletions cut 5 bases from V and 3 bases from J, with 16 bases between.

The rearrangement uses TRBV7-8 and TRBJ2-1; 10 bases line up with TRBD2. Germline CDR1 is SGHVS and CDR2 is FQNEAQ. Germline trimming cut 1 base from V and 7 bases from J; bases unmatched to any gene: 4. There are 15 residues in the CDR3. The CDR3 region has the DNA TGTGCCAGCAGCTTAGAGCTAGCGGGAGTTAATGAGCAGTTCTTC. Residues: CASSLELAGVNEQFF.

The gene calls are TRBV4-1 and TRBJ2-5; TRBD2 aligns across 8 bases. The CDR3 totals 17 residues. The J segment lost 4 bases and the V segment lost 1 base, leaving 11 bases of the junction unmatched. From germline, CDR1 is MGHRA and CDR2 YSYEKL. The chain's CDR3 is CASSQVNFAGGIETQYF. CDR3 coding DNA: TGCGCCAGCAGCCAAGTTAACTTCGCGGGAGGTATAGAGACCCAGTACTTC.

The sample holds a few counts of this clone. This chain connects TRBV4-3 to TRBJ2-3; tentative D call: TRBD2 (5 bases). The CDR3 is made up of 15 amino acids. Germline CDR1 LGHNA, CDR2 YSLEER. V dropped 0 bases and J dropped 3 bases, with 10 bases sitting between them. CDR3 nucleotide sequence: TGCGCCAGCAGCCAAGATACAGCGGTGACAGATACGCAGTATTTT. This gives the protein CASSQDTAVTDTQYF.

The J gene is TRBJ1-1, the V gene TRBV29-1; D may be TRBD1 (6 bases). Trimming took 7 bases from V and 5 from J, leaving 14 bases between them. Germline V gives CDR1 SQVTM, CDR2 ANQGSEA. The CDR3 consists of 12 residues. CDR3 amino acids: CSALQGWTEAFF. In DNA form, the CDR3 reads TGCAGCGCCCTTCAGGGGTGGACTGAAGCTTTCTTT.

This rearrangement joins TRBV19 to TRBJ2-1; tentative D call: TRBD1 (5 bases). The ends were cut back, 3 bases at V and 4 bases at J, with 10 bases in the middle. The germline CDR1 and CDR2 sequences are LNHDA and SQIVND (reference sequence). The CDR3 is made up of 14 amino acids. The CDR3 nucleotides read TGTGCCAGTAGTATCGTGGGGCCTTACAATGAGCAGTTCTTC. Translation gives CASSIVGPYNEQFF.

A single count supports this clone. The chain has TRBV9 and TRBJ2-2, with D maybe TRBD2 (5 bases). Trimming shortened V by 1 base and J by 5 bases, and 9 bases separated the two germline ends. The germline CDR1 and CDR2 sequences are SGDLS and YYNGEE. The CDR3 spans 14 residues. CDR3 region: CASSVYGDTGELFF. The CDR3 DNA follows: TGTGCCAGCAGCGTATACGGGGATACCGGGGAGCTGTTTTTT.

Comments on this clone: The sample has other DNA sequences that encode this CDR3 too. The V and J genes are TRBV9 and TRBJ2-1; D is perhaps TRBD1 (6 bases). This CDR3 spans 15 amino acids. Germline CDR1 is SGDLS and CDR2 is YYNGEE. The V end lost 4 bases, the J end lost 6 bases, and 17 bases lay between the germline ends. In nucleotides, the CDR3 is TGTGCCAGCAGCCCCGGGACACAACAGGGCAATGAGCAGTTCTTC. This sequence encodes CASSPGTQQGNEQFF.

This sequence joins TRBV6-1 and TRBJ2-3; 12 bases line up with TRBD2. The CDR3 covers 18 residues. CDR1 and CDR2 from the germline V gene are MNHNS and SASEGT. V lost 2 bases, J lost 4 bases, and 10 bases stayed unmatched. CDR3 DNA: TGTGCCAGCAGTGAAACACAGGGACTAGCGGGTAACTCAGATACGCAGTATTTT. It encodes CASSETQGLAGNSDTQYF.

V usage is TRBV5-1 and J usage is TRBJ1-1; D remains ambiguous. Trimming left V 0 bases short and J 10 bases short, with 13 bases between. The CDR3 has 13 amino acids. Per germline, CDR1 SGHRS and CDR2 YFSETQ. CDR3 loop: CASSLDELRGAFF. CDR3 in DNA: TGCGCCAGCAGCTTGGATGAGCTGAGAGGAGCTTTCTTT. Looking up the rest from reference TRBV5-1 and TRBJ1-1 gives the full variable domain: KAGVTQTPRYLIKTRGQQVTLSCSPISGHRSVSWYQQTPGQGLQFLFEYFSETQRNKGNFPGRFSGRQFSNSRSEMNVSTLELGDSALYLCASSLDELRGAFFGQGTRLTVV.

The CDR3 DNA sequence: TGTGCCAGCAGCTTAGTACAGTTGGGCAGTACCTACGAGCAGTACTTC. This encodes CASSLVQLGSTYEQYF. This chain uses TRBV7-9 with TRBJ2-7; D gene ambiguous. The CDR3 has 16 residues. The germline CDR1 and CDR2 sequences are SEHNR and FQNEAQ (reference sequence). V dropped 1 base and J dropped 2 bases, with 15 bases sitting between them.

The V call is TRBV18, the J call TRBJ2-1, with unresolved D. Germline CDR1 and CDR2: KGHSH and LQKENI. V gave up 5 bases and J gave up 9 bases, with 14 bases separating them. The CDR3 has 13 amino acids. The CDR3 DNA reads TGTGCCAGCTCAGGCGGCGCATCAACTGAGCAGTTCTTC. Translated: CASSGGASTEQFF. Variable domain in full (rest from reference TRBV18 and TRBJ2-1): NAGVMQNPRHLVRRRGQEARLRCSPMKGHSHVYWYRQLPEEGLKFMVYLQKENIIDESGMPKERFSAEFPKEGPSILRIQQVVRGDSAAYFCASSGGASTEQFFGPGTRLTVL.

J is TRBJ1-1 and V is TRBV21-1; the table's D call, TRBD1, has no DNA check behind it. TRBV21-1 is an annotated pseudogene. There are 15 residues in the CDR3. CDR3 nucleotide sequence: TGTGCCAGCAAAGGGGAGACAGGGGCGGACGCTGAAGCTTTCTTT. Protein sequence: CASKGETGADAEAFF.

The chain uses TRBV10-2 and TRBJ1-5; no firm D call. Germline V gene sequence: CDR1 WSHSY, CDR2 SAAADI. CDR3 length: 17 residues. V was cut by 1 base and J by 3 bases, with 16 bases left in between. CDR3 nucleotides: TGCGCCAGCAGTGAGTTCGCATTGGTTACTAACAATCAGCCCCAGCATTTT. The encoded protein is CASSEFALVTNNQPQHF.

This clone was picked up one time. V and J are TRBV15 and TRBJ2-7, with 7 bases that match TRBD2. Per germline, CDR1 LNHNV and CDR2 YYDKDF (reference sequence). This CDR3 comprises 13 residues. The V gene end was trimmed by 4 bases and the J gene end by 2 bases; junction bases not matched to a gene: 2. The CDR3 reads CATSTGLAYEQYF. The CDR3 DNA reads as TGTGCCACCAGCACCGGACTAGCCTACGAGCAGTACTTC. The whole variable domain, filled in from reference TRBV15 and TRBJ2-7, reads DAMVIQNPRYQVTQFGKPVTLSCSQTLNHNVMYWYQQKSSQAPKLLFHYYDKDFNNEADTPDNFQSRRPNTSFCFLDIRSPGLGDTAMYLCATSTGLAYEQYFGPGTRLTVT.

This clone was detected only once. The gene calls are TRBV9 and TRBJ2-7; the match to TRBD2 covers 7 bases. CDR1 SGDLS and CDR2 YYNGEE come from the germline V gene. The CDR3 loop spans 16 amino acids. V lost 4 bases and J lost 0; bases outside the gene matches: 10. The CDR3 DNA follows: TGTGCCAGCAGCCAAGACACTAGCGCCCTCTCCTACGAGCAGTACTTC. Its protein is CASSQDTSALSYEQYF.

This clone was picked up one time. The V gene is TRBV25-1, the J gene TRBJ2-5; D possibly corresponds to TRBD1 (5 bases). This CDR3 is built from 14 residues. The V end lost 1 base, the J end lost 4 bases, and 10 bases lay between the germline ends. Per germline, CDR1 MGHDK and CDR2 SYGVNS. The CDR3 coding sequence is TGTGCCAGCAGTGAATCTAACAGGCCAGAGACCCAGTACTTC. Residues: CASSESNRPETQYF.

The chain is built from TRBV27 and TRBJ2-5; 14 positions match TRBD2. Judging by the DNA end, TRBJ2-7 fits better; the J call may be wrong. The CDR3 covers 15 residues. CDR1 is MNHEY and CDR2 is SMNVEV in the germline V gene (reference sequence). CDR3 DNA sequence: TGTGCCAGCAGTTTTGGGACTAGCGGGAGAGGCGAGCAGTACTTC. Translating it yields CASSFGTSGRGEQYF.

With regard to this clone: An end of the junction differs from the germline gene, which may be a read error. The CDR3 bases are TGCGCCAGCAGCTTGGTAGAAGTTTCCGGGGAGCTGCTTTTT. Translated: CASSLVEVSGELLF. The chain carries TRBV5-1 and TRBJ2-2; D perhaps matches TRBD2 (5 bases). Germline loops: CDR1 SGHRS, CDR2 YFSETQ. CDR3 length: 14 amino acids.

The J gene is TRBJ2-5, the V gene TRBV7-2; 7 nucleotides align to TRBD2. CDR3 size: 17 residues. Trimming took 1 base from V and 2 from J; bases not matched to a gene: 10. Germline-derived CDR1 and CDR2 are SGHTA and FQGNSA. CDR3 bases: TGTGCCAGCAGCTTAGGGCCGGGACTACAACTTCAAGAGACCCAGTACTTC. Its protein product is CASSLGPGLQLQETQYF.

V is TRBV6-5 and J is TRBJ2-7, with D unclear. The V gene's germline CDR1 is MNHEY and CDR2 SVGAGI. Trimming removed 0 bases at V and 7 bases at J, with 16 bases between. The CDR3 has 15 amino acids. The CDR3, as DNA: TGTGCCAGCAGTTACTCCGACTCCCCTCCTGGGGAGCAGTACTTC. It encodes CASSYSDSPPGEQYF.